The following is a T cell receptor beta chain sequence with its context. What it binds is not known. The entry originates in a study of T cells in localized non-small cell lung cancer. Sequenced by immunoSEQ multiplex PCR; TCRdb stores in-frame clones only, minus some. Seen here are 17,000 or so clones, roughly 89% observed once, and the top ten hold roughly 3.8%. Whole-study results and caveats: Heterogeneity cannot be ruled out, as sequencing used one tumor region only.

CDR1 is SGDLS and CDR2 is YYNGEE in the germline V gene. The CDR3 is made up of 14 amino acids. V lost 0 bases and J lost 7, with 13 bases in between. Sequences were derived from peripheral blood, sampled before any cancer treatment. The receptor comes from a male donor older than 55 with stage II squamous cell lung carcinoma. V is TRBV9 and J is TRBJ2-5; tentatively, D is TRBD1 (6 bases). Here the CDR3 reads CASSVDRASRTQYF. The CDR3 nucleotides are TGTGCCAGCAGCGTAGACAGGGCCTCTAGGACCCAGTACTTC. The variable domain in full, with the rest retrieved from reference TRBV9 and TRBJ2-5, is DSGVTQTPKHLITATGQRVTLRCSPRSGDLSVYWYQQSLDQGLQFLIQYYNGEERAKGNILERFSAQQFPDLHSELNLSSLELGDSALYFCASSVDRASRTQYFGPGTRLLVL.